This T cell receptor (beta chain) came from a study of T cell responses to AZD1222 COVID-19 vaccine. Some clones are missing from TCRdb's copy, which holds only in-frame ones; the method was immunoSEQ multiplex PCR. In the table there are 150,000 to 200,000 clones, 85% to 95% of which are singletons. This receptor was obtained from an adult in good health. The material sequenced was peripheral blood, taken on day 0 of AZD1222 vaccination.

This CDR3 reads CASSPSPQGTEAFF. CDR3 coding DNA: TGTGCCAGCTCACCATCCCCCCAGGGGACTGAAGCTTTCTTT. The J gene is TRBJ1-1, the V gene TRBV18; D possibly corresponds to TRBD1 (6 bases). The CDR3 runs 14 residues. Germline values: CDR1 KGHSH, CDR2 LQKENI. The V end was cut by 2 bases, the J end by 5 bases, with 12 bases between.